The subject of this entry is one T cell receptor beta chain. The antigen is unknown. Data came from immunoSEQ multiplex PCR; TCRdb stores just in-frame clones and leaves some out. The sample has more than 350,000 clones, roughly 90% seen once. This record belongs to a study of Ad26.COV2.S vaccination and SARS-CoV-2 variants. General study results and limits: Researchers reported similar non-spike TCR breadth in vaccine and placebo recipients. Analyses of TCR breadth and depth may have underestimated total T cell responses.

Germline V lookup: CDR1 MNHEY, CDR2 SMNVEV (reference sequence). The J segment lost 0 bases and the V segment lost 6 bases, leaving 4 bases of the junction unmatched. CDR3 size: 15 residues. As to treatment: roughly 19 received Ad26.COV2.S at low or high dose, single or two shots; roughly five received placebo; per-sample allocation not given. The samples were gathered on day 63 after the first injection of vaccine or placebo. As its vector, the vaccine had Ad26, which expressed Wuhan-strain SARS-CoV-2 spike. The starting material was peripheral blood, obtained in a trial of Ad26.COV2.S vaccine versus placebo. This TCR came from a person aged 18-65 years who received the Ad26.COV2.S COVID-19 vaccine or a placebo. V and J are TRBV27 and TRBJ2-7; 11 nucleotides match TRBD2. The CDR3 DNA sequence: TGTGCCAGCAGCCCCACTAGCGGGAGCTCCTACGAGCAGTACTTC. Protein: CASSPTSGSSYEQYF.